The 20 T cell receptor beta chains in this list originate from one sample, sequenced in a study of blood T cells in healthy people across ages. A second roughly 6 to 12 cycle PCR used barcoded and J-beta primers. TCRdb reprocessed the 5' RACE reads via MiXCR and lists one record per CDR3 protein. Altogether roughly 1,300,000 distinct CDR3 sequences are present, roughly 59% being singletons, with the ten largest covering more than 6%. The source material was blood. The source of these receptors is a man aged 18-30 years in good health.

This chain connects TRBV27 to TRBJ1-1; D unresolved. V lost 5 bases and J lost 3, with 13 bases in between. Germline V gene data show CDR1 as MNHEY and CDR2 as SMNVEV (reference sequence). This CDR3 is 14 amino acids long. The CDR3 here is CASSVGVMDTEAFF. DNA of the CDR3: TGTGCCAGCAGTGTCGGGGTGATGGACACTGAAGCTTTCTTT.

The genes are TRBV27 and TRBJ1-2, with 10 nucleotides matching TRBD1. The CDR3 has 15 residues. Germline V lookup: CDR1 MNHEY, CDR2 SMNVEV (reference sequence). J lost 12 bases, V lost 3 bases, and 13 bases had no gene match. The CDR3 sequence is CASSFRGQGGWGNTF. CDR3 in DNA: TGTGCCAGCAGTTTTCGTGGACAGGGGGGTTGGGGCAACACCTTC.

J is TRBJ1-2 and V is TRBV3-1; TRBD1 might be the D (5 bases). Germline CDR1 is LGHDT and CDR2 is YNNKEL (reference sequence). V was clipped by 1 base and J by 0 bases, with 12 bases between them. There are 16 residues in the CDR3. CDR3 coding DNA: TGTGCCAGCAGCCAAGCAAGAGAGGGGCCTAACTATGGCTACACCTTC. This gives the protein CASSQAREGPNYGYTF.

The V gene is TRBV12-3 or TRBV12-4, the J gene TRBJ2-1, with TRBD2 matching over 9 bases. With V trimmed by 7 bases and J by 7 bases, 8 bases remained unmatched. There are 14 residues in the CDR3. Here the CDR3 DNA reads TGTGCCAGCAATCCTAGCGGGAACCCTAATGAGCAGTTCTTC. Translation: CASNPSGNPNEQFF.

The genes are TRBV11-2 and TRBJ1-2, with TRBD1 as a possible D gene (6 bases). From germline, CDR1 is SGHAT and CDR2 FQNNGV. V lost 3 bases and J lost 0, with 14 bases in between. The CDR3 consists of 16 residues. As DNA, the CDR3 is TGTGCCAGCAGCTTCGCGACAGGAGGAACTAACTATGGCTACACCTTC. This encodes CASSFATGGTNYGYTF.

V is TRBV11-1 and J is TRBJ2-1, with 7 positions matching TRBD2. CDR1 is SGHAT, CDR2 FQDESV, per germline (reference sequence). The CDR3 has 15 residues. After removal of 2 bases from V and 8 bases from J, the junction contained 9 bases not matched to a gene. This chain's CDR3 is CASSLLAGVSYEQFF. The CDR3 DNA is TGTGCCAGCAGCTTATTGGCGGGAGTATCGTATGAGCAGTTCTTC.

This clonotype was seen a few times. The V call is TRBV4-2, the J call TRBJ2-7, with D unresolved. Per the germline V gene, CDR1 is LGHNA and CDR2 is YNFKEQ. Trimming shortened V by 0 bases and J by 3 bases, and 12 bases separated the two germline ends. This CDR3 has 15 residues. CDR3: CASSQDSKDNYEQYF. The CDR3 DNA follows: TGTGCCAGCAGCCAAGATTCGAAGGATAACTACGAGCAGTACTTC.

The V and J genes are TRBV29-1 and TRBJ1-2, with D tentatively TRBD1 (5 bases). CDR1 and CDR2 (germline): SQVTM, ANQGSEA. V lost 7 bases, J lost 6 bases, and 15 bases lay in between. This CDR3 has 12 amino acids. CDR3 region: CSEAGGSDGYTF. In DNA form, the CDR3 reads TGCAGCGAAGCCGGGGGTTCGGATGGCTACACCTTC. The full variable domain, completed using reference TRBV29-1 and TRBJ1-2, is SAVISQKPSRDICQRGTSLTIQCQVDSQVTMMFWYRQQPGQSLTLIATANQGSEATYESGFVIDKFPISRPNLTFSTLTVSNMSPEDSSIYLCSEAGGSDGYTFGSGTRLTVV.

The rearrangement links TRBV20-1 to TRBJ2-7, with 10 bases lining up with TRBD2. CDR1 and CDR2 (germline): DFQATT, SNEGSKA (reference sequence). The CDR3 is made up of 16 amino acids. V lost 3 bases and J lost 6; bases outside the gene matches: 14. The CDR3, as DNA: TGCAGTGCTAGCCCGACGATATATAGCGGGAGGCCCGAGCAGTACTTC. This codes for CSASPTIYSGRPEQYF.

The chain employs TRBV7-9 and TRBJ2-3; D might be TRBD1 (5 bases). CDR3 length: 17 residues. The germline V gene encodes CDR1 SEHNR and CDR2 FQNEAQ (reference sequence). Between the trimmed V and J ends, which lost 1 base and 4 bases, there was a span of 18 bases. The CDR3 here is CASSLEVAQVGADTQYF. CDR3 DNA sequence: TGTGCCAGCAGCTTAGAGGTCGCACAGGTCGGTGCAGATACGCAGTATTTT.

V is TRBV9 and J is TRBJ2-5; D not certain. CDR1 is SGDLS and CDR2 is YYNGEE in the germline V gene. The CDR3 sequence is 13 residues long. V was shortened by 0 bases and J by 5 bases, with 8 bases between the two germline ends. The CDR3 spells CASSVGLTETQYF. DNA of the CDR3: TGTGCCAGCAGCGTAGGGCTGACGGAGACCCAGTACTTC. Combining the CDR3 with reference TRBV9 and TRBJ2-5 gives the whole variable domain DSGVTQTPKHLITATGQRVTLRCSPRSGDLSVYWYQQSLDQGLQFLIQYYNGEERAKGNILERFSAQQFPDLHSELNLSSLELGDSALYFCASSVGLTETQYFGPGTRLLVL.

The chain links TRBV20-1 to TRBJ2-7; 7 bases align to TRBD1. CDR1 and CDR2 (germline): DFQATT, SNEGSKA (reference sequence). V trimming: 4 bases; J trimming: 1 base; junction bases outside the gene matches: 4. The CDR3 is 13 amino acids. Written as DNA, the CDR3 is TGCAGTGCTATCGACAGGGTTTCCTACGAGCAGTACTTC. Translating it yields CSAIDRVSYEQYF.

The rearrangement joins TRBV6-1 to TRBJ1-5; 9 bases map to TRBD1. J gave up 6 bases and V 3 bases, and 6 bases lay outside the gene matches. CDR1 is MNHNS and CDR2 is SASEGT in the germline V gene. The CDR3 loop spans 15 amino acids. The CDR3 coding sequence is TGTGCCAGCAGTGATACAGGGGGCGCGGCTCAGCCCCAGCATTTT. Translating it yields CASSDTGGAAQPQHF.

There are a few counts of this clonotype. V gene TRBV9 combines with J gene TRBJ2-5, with 12 bases fitting TRBD1. V lost 4 bases and J lost 6; bases outside the gene matches: 7. The CDR3 extends over 15 amino acids. CDR1 is SGDLS, CDR2 YYNGEE, per germline. CDR3 protein: CASSSGTGGLKTQYF. The CDR3 nucleotides read TGTGCCAGCAGCTCCGGGACAGGGGGCTTGAAGACCCAGTACTTC.

This clonotype was seen a few times. The chain couples TRBV28 to TRBJ2-5; TRBD1 agrees at 8 bases. This CDR3 is built from 15 residues. CDR1 MDHEN and CDR2 SYDVKM come from the germline V gene. J was trimmed by 1 base and V by 4 bases; bases with no gene match: 5. This CDR3 reads CASSSGQVLQETQYF. The CDR3 DNA reads TGTGCCAGCAGTTCGGGACAGGTACTCCAAGAGACCCAGTACTTC.

The chain couples TRBV12-3 or TRBV12-4 to TRBJ2-4, with 14 bases that match TRBD2. The end of the DNA fits TRBJ2-5 better, so the J call may be wrong. The CDR3 is 17 amino acids. This chain's CDR3 is CASSTQRLAGGKETQYF. CDR3 coding DNA: TGTGCCAGCAGTACCCAGAGACTAGCGGGGGGGAAAGAGACCCAGTACTTC.

The chain links TRBV27 to TRBJ1-1, with D unresolved. CDR1 and CDR2 from the germline V gene are MNHEY and SMNVEV (reference sequence). This CDR3 comprises 16 residues. V lost 5 bases to trimming and J lost 0 bases, with 16 bases between them. The CDR3 is CASSPDAYLMNTEAFF. As DNA, the CDR3 is TGTGCCAGCAGTCCCGACGCGTATCTAATGAACACTGAAGCTTTCTTT.

The V gene is TRBV9, the J gene TRBJ1-1, with D possibly matching TRBD1 (5 bases). V lost 7 bases, J lost 4 bases, and 11 bases lay in between. CDR3 length equals 12 residues. Germline assignment: CDR1 SGDLS and CDR2 YYNGEE. CDR3 sequence reads: CASGGGGTEAFF. The CDR3 nucleotides are TGTGCCAGCGGCGGGGGGGGCACTGAAGCTTTCTTT.

This rearrangement joins TRBV12-3 or TRBV12-4 to TRBJ2-7, with D hard to call. The CDR3 consists of 15 residues. The germline V and J ends were trimmed by 5 bases and 6 bases, with 20 bases remaining between them. CDR3 nucleotides: TGTGCCAGCAGTCCGCCCTTGGGCCCCCGAGGCGAGCAGTACTTC. Amino acid sequence: CASSPPLGPRGEQYF.

The chain is built from TRBV15 and TRBJ2-3; no reliable D call. This CDR3 region has 13 residues. The V gene's germline CDR1 is LNHNV and CDR2 YYDKDF (reference sequence). V was shortened by 3 bases and J by 4 bases, with 8 bases between the two germline ends. CDR3 sequence reads: CATSRSQSDTQYF. CDR3 in DNA: TGTGCCACCAGCAGGAGCCAGTCAGATACGCAGTATTTT.